This T cell receptor beta chain was profiled in a study of T cell responses to AZD1222 COVID-19 vaccine. Points on this clone: Antigen unknown.

The CDR3 loop spans 16 amino acids. Looked up from germline, CDR1 is KGHDR and CDR2 is SFDVKD. V lost 2 bases, J lost 4 bases, and 7 bases stayed unmatched. Some clones are missing from TCRdb's copy, which holds only in-frame ones; the method was immunoSEQ multiplex PCR. The data hold some 130,000 clones, with roughly 93% observed a single time. Points from the study as a whole: After two AZD1222 doses, spike-specific TCR breadth and depth rose versus day 0. Per reports, nearly half of all spike-specific TCRs target regions that are unmutated in variants.

The material was peripheral blood, obtained on day 0 of AZD1222 vaccination. The J gene is TRBJ1-5, the V gene TRBV24-1, with TRBD1 identical over 7 bases. This sequence originates from an adult in good health. CDR3 nucleotide sequence: TGTGCCACCAGTGATTCGACAGGGAGGTCAAATCAGCCCCAGCATTTT. This sequence encodes CATSDSTGRSNQPQHF.